What follows describes a single T cell receptor beta chain. Antigen unknown. The source of the sample is a study of OX40 agonist ivuxolimab in advanced cancers. The overall study: Subjects had a mean age of around 63 years, with a range of about 23 to 79; almost 85% were male. Regarding the study as a whole: At 0.1 to 3.0 mg/kg, clonal expansion of CD4+ and CD8+ blood T cells had occurred by week 6. Normalized expansion of T-cell clones was also low for some nonresponders.

Sequencing used immunoSEQ multiplex PCR; TCRdb keeps in-frame clones, though not all of them. The table has about 91,000 clones, 86% seen once. This CDR3 comprises 18 residues. V dropped 1 base and J dropped 8; count of bases not matched to a gene: 14. CDR1 and CDR2 (germline): MNHEY, SMNVEV (reference sequence). With baseline, cycle 4 day 1, and cycle 7 day 1 as timepoints, blood was sampled. This chain connects TRBV27 to TRBJ1-4; TRBD1 agrees at 9 bases. The source of this sequence is an adult with an advanced solid tumor such as melanoma, head and neck, liver or kidney cancer. Sequenced here: CD4+ or CD8+ T cells sorted from blood, sampled in a trial of the OX40 agonist ivuxolimab. The CDR3, as DNA: TGTGCCAGCAGTTTATTCGGGGACAGGGTACTCGGCCAGGAAAAACTGTTTTTT. This codes for CASSLFGDRVLGQEKLFF.